Following are 15 T cell receptor beta chains from one sample sequenced in a study of cytomegalovirus exposure and HLA in healthy donors. PCR amplification relied on 60 Vbeta primers (plus 13 Jbeta primers). Sequencing was performed with immunoSEQ multiplex PCR; in TCRdb, only in-frame clones are kept and a portion is missing. The table includes under 200,000 clones, around 68% detected once. The specimen sequenced was PBMCs. These receptors all come from a man in his fifties in good health and CMV-seronegative.

The chain combines TRBV5-1 with TRBJ2-6, with TRBD2 matching 12 bases. The CDR3 covers 18 residues. The V and J ends lost 7 bases and 3 bases, in that order; junction bases with no gene match: 11. The germline V gene has CDR1 SGHRS and CDR2 YFSETQ. For the CDR3, the DNA is TGCGCCAGCGCGACTAGCGGGGGCATCGGAGGTGGGGCCAACGTCCTGACTTTC. Protein product: CASATSGGIGGGANVLTF.

The chain is built from TRBV29-1 and TRBJ2-7; TRBD2 might be the D (6 bases). The ends were cut back, 6 bases at V and 3 bases at J, with 12 bases in the middle. Per the germline V gene, CDR1 is SQVTM and CDR2 is ANQGSEA. This CDR3 region has 12 residues. The CDR3 region has the DNA TGCAGCGTGCGGGACGGCTTCTACGAGCAGTACTTC. Its translation is CSVRDGFYEQYF.

The chain couples TRBV4-1 to TRBJ1-4; TRBD1 is a possible D gene (6 bases). Germline V lookup: CDR1 MGHRA, CDR2 YSYEKL. The CDR3 extends over 18 amino acids. Trimming left V 1 base short and J 2 bases short, with 17 bases between. The CDR3 protein is CASSQVARGAGTNEKLFF. The CDR3 nucleotides read TGCGCCAGCAGCCAAGTGGCGCGGGGGGCAGGGACTAATGAAAAACTGTTTTTT.

The rearrangement uses TRBV6-5 and TRBJ2-6; maybe TRBD2 (5 bases). Trimming shortened V by 7 bases and J by 3 bases, and 13 bases separated the two germline ends. The CDR3 contains 15 residues. Germline V gene lookup returns CDR1 MNHEY and CDR2 SVGAGI. The CDR3, as DNA: TGTGCCAGCACTCGACCGGGGAATGGGGCCAACGTCCTGACTTTC. It codes for CASTRPGNGANVLTF.

The chain has TRBV16 and TRBJ2-7; the D is unclear. Germline loops: CDR1 KGHSY, CDR2 FQNENV. The CDR3 has 15 amino acids. V shed 2 bases and J shed 0 bases, with 11 bases lying between them. CDR3 DNA sequence: TGTGCCAGCAGCCAAGCCAGGCTTAGCTCCTACGAGCAGTACTTC. It yields the protein CASSQARLSSYEQYF.

This clone appeared a few times. CDR3 loop: CASSHAENSGRTEAFF. CDR3 sequence (DNA): TGCGCCAGCAGCCATGCCGAGAACTCAGGGCGTACTGAAGCTTTCTTT. The rearrangement joins TRBV4-1 to TRBJ1-1; D is perhaps TRBD1 (5 bases). V was clipped by 3 bases and J by 5 bases, with 19 bases between them. Germline lookup yields CDR1 MGHRA and CDR2 YSYEKL. The CDR3 is 16 residues long.

This clone was found a few times. The rearrangement links TRBV18 to TRBJ1-1; the match to TRBD1 covers 8 bases. V was pared by 3 bases and J by 5 bases, with 8 bases of the junction left unmatched. CDR1 and CDR2 from the germline V gene are KGHSH and LQKENI. This CDR3 region has 15 residues. The CDR3 loop reads CASSPQGAGSTEAFF. The CDR3 DNA reads as TGTGCCAGCTCACCTCAGGGGGCAGGGAGTACTGAAGCTTTCTTT.

The chain carries TRBV18 and TRBJ2-7; a weak D match, TRBD1 (5 bases). Trimming left V 8 bases short and J 5 bases short, with 16 bases between. The CDR3 runs 13 residues. Germline V CDR1 and CDR2: KGHSH, LQKENI. DNA for the CDR3: TGTGCCAGCGCAATCGACAGTTCTAACGAGCAGTACTTC. Amino acids: CASAIDSSNEQYF.

The chain has TRBV15 and TRBJ2-5; 10 nucleotides match TRBD2. The CDR3 is 16 residues long. Germline loops: CDR1 LNHNV, CDR2 YYDKDF (reference sequence). V gave up 0 bases and J gave up 5 bases; unmatched junction bases: 6. The CDR3 sequence is CATSRDQRGGLETQYF. The CDR3, as DNA: TGTGCCACCAGCAGAGATCAGCGGGGGGGCCTGGAGACCCAGTACTTC.

The chain joins TRBV6-1 to TRBJ2-2; D uncertain. CDR3 size: 14 residues. The V and J ends lost 7 bases and 4 bases respectively, with 13 bases between them. Germline lookup yields CDR1 MNHNS and CDR2 SASEGT. The CDR3 coding sequence is TGTGCCAGCATCAAAGAGAGGTCCACCGGGGAGCTGTTTTTT. It is translated as CASIKERSTGELFF.

The V call is TRBV28, the J call TRBJ1-5; D perhaps matches TRBD1 (6 bases). The CDR3 is 14 residues long. The germline V gene has CDR1 MDHEN and CDR2 SYDVKM. The ends were cut back, 7 bases at V and 4 bases at J, with 14 bases in the middle. The CDR3 region is CASTPSRGNQPQHF. The CDR3 DNA reads TGTGCCAGCACCCCTTCGAGGGGGAATCAGCCCCAGCATTTT.

The chain recombines TRBV4-1 with TRBJ2-5; 10 bases match TRBD2. CDR1 and CDR2 from the germline V gene are MGHRA and YSYEKL. The CDR3 loop spans 16 amino acids. V lost 4 bases to trimming and J lost 2 bases; unmatched junction nucleotides: 7. The CDR3 loop reads CASSLLKAGGQETQYF. Written as DNA, the CDR3 is TGCGCCAGCAGCCTTCTGAAAGCGGGGGGGCAAGAGACCCAGTACTTC.

The CDR3 DNA is TGTGCCAGCAGCCTCGGGACAGGGGTAGCGGGTAATGAAAAACTGTTTTTT. This codes for CASSLGTGVAGNEKLFF. V gene TRBV11-2 combines with J gene TRBJ1-4; 10 nucleotides agree with TRBD1. CDR3 length: 17 amino acids. V lost 5 bases to trimming and J lost 4 bases; unmatched junction nucleotides: 10. Germline-derived CDR1 and CDR2 are SGHAT and FQNNGV.

The chain has TRBV7-9 and TRBJ1-1; no clear D gene. Trimming removed 3 bases at V and 10 bases at J, with 9 bases between. This CDR3 contains 11 residues. In germline, CDR1 is SEHNR, CDR2 FQNEAQ (reference sequence). CDR3 protein: CASSFREGAFF. In DNA form, the CDR3 reads TGTGCCAGCAGCTTTCGGGAGGGAGCTTTCTTT.

The chain employs TRBV27 and TRBJ1-1, with TRBD1 matching over 7 bases. Germline CDR1 is MNHEY and CDR2 is SMNVEV (reference sequence). V lost 0 bases to trimming and J lost 6 bases; unmatched junction nucleotides: 7. The CDR3 spans 15 residues. CDR3 in DNA: TGTGCCAGCAGTTTATCCACAGGGGAGGTCGCTGAAGCTTTCTTT. Translation gives CASSLSTGEVAEAFF.